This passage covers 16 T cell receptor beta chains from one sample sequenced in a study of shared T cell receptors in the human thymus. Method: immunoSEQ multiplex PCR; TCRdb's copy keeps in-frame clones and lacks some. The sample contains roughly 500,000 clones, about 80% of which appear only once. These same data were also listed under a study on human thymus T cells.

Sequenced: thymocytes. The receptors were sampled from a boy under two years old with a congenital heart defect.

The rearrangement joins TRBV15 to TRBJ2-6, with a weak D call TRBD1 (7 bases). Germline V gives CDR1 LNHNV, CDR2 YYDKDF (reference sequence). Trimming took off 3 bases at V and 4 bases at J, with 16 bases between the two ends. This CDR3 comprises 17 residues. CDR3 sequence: CATSRPIRGAGANVLTF. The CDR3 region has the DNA TGTGCCACCAGCAGGCCGATCAGGGGGGCCGGGGCCAACGTCCTGACTTTC. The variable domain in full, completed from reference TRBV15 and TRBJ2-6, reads DAMVIQNPRYQVTQFGKPVTLSCSQTLNHNVMYWYQQKSSQAPKLLFHYYDKDFNNEADTPDNFQSRRPNTSFCFLDIRSPGLGDTAMYLCATSRPIRGAGANVLTFGAGSRLTVL.

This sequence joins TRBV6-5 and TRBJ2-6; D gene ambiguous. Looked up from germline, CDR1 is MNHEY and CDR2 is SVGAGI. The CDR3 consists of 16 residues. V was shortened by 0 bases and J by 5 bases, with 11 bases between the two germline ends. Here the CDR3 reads CASSYSGPGRANVLTF. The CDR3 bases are TGTGCCAGCAGTTACTCTGGGCCTGGAAGGGCCAACGTCCTGACTTTC.

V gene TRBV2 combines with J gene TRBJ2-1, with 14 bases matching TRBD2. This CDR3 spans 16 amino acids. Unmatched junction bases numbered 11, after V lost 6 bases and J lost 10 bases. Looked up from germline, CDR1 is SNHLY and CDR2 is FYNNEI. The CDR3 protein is CASSLIPGLAGDEQFF. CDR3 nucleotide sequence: TGTGCCAGCAGCCTCATACCGGGACTAGCGGGAGACGAGCAGTTCTTC.

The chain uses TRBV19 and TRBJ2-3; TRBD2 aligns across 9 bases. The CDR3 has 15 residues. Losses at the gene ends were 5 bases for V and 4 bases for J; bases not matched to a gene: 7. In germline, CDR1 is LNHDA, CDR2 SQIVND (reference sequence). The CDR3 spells CASSPGGRAADTQYF. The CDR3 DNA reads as TGTGCCAGTAGTCCGGGCGGGAGGGCCGCAGATACGCAGTATTTT.

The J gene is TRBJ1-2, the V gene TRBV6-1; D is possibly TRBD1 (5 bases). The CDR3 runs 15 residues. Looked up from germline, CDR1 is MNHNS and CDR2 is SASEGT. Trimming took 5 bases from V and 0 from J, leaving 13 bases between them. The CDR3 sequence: CASSSGTQANYGYTF. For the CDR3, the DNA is TGTGCCAGCAGTTCCGGGACTCAAGCTAACTATGGCTACACCTTC.

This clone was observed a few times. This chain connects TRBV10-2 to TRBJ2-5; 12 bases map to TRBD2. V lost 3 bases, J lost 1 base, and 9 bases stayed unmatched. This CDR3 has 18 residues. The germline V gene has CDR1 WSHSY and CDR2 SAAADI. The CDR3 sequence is CASSDPVLAGGIQETQYF. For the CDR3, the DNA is TGCGCCAGCAGTGACCCAGTACTAGCGGGAGGAATCCAAGAGACCCAGTACTTC.

CDR3 in amino acids: CASSQDGGGSIDTQYF. The CDR3 region has the DNA TGCGCCAGCAGCCAAGATGGCGGAGGTAGTATAGATACGCAGTATTTT. The rearrangement uses TRBV4-1 and TRBJ2-3; weak D call: TRBD2 (5 bases). V dropped 0 bases and J dropped 5 bases, with 15 bases sitting between them. The CDR3 covers 16 residues. The germline CDR1 and CDR2 sequences are MGHRA and YSYEKL.

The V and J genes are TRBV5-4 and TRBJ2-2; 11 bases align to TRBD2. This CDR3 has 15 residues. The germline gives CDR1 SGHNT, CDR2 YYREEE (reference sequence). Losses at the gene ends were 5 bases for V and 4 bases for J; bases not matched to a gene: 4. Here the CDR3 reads CASRLAGAGTGELFF. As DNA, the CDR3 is TGTGCCAGCAGACTAGCGGGAGCTGGCACCGGGGAGCTGTTTTTT.

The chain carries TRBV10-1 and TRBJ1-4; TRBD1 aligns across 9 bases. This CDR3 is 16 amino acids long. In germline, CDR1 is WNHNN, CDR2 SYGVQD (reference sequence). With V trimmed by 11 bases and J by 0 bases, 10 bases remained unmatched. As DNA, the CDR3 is TGCGCCCTCAAAGGGACAGGGATCGCAACTAATGAAAAACTGTTTTTT. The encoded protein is CALKGTGIATNEKLFF.

The CDR3 spells CAISTGGGQNTGELFF. DNA of the CDR3: TGTGCCATCAGTACAGGGGGCGGCCAAAACACCGGGGAGCTGTTTTTT. This rearrangement joins TRBV10-3 to TRBJ2-2; 9 nucleotides match TRBD1. The V gene's germline CDR1 is ENHRY and CDR2 SYGVKD. After removal of 5 bases from V and 2 bases from J, the junction contained 6 bases not matched to a gene. This CDR3 comprises 16 residues.

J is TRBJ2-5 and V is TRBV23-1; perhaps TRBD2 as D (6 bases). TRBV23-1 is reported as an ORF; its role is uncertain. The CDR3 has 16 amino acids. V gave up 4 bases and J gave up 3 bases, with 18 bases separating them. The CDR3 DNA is TGCGCCAGCAGTCCTTTGGGTGTAGCGGAGGAAGAGACCCAGTACTTC. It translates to CASSPLGVAEEETQYF.

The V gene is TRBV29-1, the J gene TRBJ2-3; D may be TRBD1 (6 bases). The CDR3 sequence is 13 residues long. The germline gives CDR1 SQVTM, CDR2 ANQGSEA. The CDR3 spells CAGTSKFKDTQYF. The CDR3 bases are TGCGCCGGGACAAGCAAATTCAAAGATACGCAGTATTTT.

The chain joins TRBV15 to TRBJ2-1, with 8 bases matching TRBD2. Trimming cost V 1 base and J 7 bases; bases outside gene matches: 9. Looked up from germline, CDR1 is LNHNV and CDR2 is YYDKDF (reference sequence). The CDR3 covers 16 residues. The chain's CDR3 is CATSRGVGLARNEQFF. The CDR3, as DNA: TGTGCCACCAGCAGAGGGGTCGGACTAGCAAGGAATGAGCAGTTCTTC.

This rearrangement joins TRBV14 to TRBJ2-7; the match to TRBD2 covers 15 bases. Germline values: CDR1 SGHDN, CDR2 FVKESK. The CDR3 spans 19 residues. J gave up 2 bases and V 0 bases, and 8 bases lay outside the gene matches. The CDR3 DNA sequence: TGTGCCAGCAGCCAAGATTTCCCCGGGACTAGCGGGAGGACCTACGAGCAGTACTTC. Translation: CASSQDFPGTSGRTYEQYF.

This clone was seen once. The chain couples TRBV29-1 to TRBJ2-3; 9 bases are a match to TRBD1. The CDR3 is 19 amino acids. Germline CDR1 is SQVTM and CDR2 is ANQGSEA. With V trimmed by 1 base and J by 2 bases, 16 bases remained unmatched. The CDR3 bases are TGCAGCGTTGAAGTAGAGGACAGGGGCGAGGAGGGCCACACAGATACGCAGTATTTT. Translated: CSVEVEDRGEEGHTDTQYF.

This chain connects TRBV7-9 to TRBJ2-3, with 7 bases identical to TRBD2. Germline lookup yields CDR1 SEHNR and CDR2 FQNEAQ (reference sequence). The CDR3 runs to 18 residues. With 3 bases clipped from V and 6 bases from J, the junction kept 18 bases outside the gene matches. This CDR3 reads CASSFHRGENSFRDTQYF. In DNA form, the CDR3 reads TGTGCCAGCAGCTTTCACCGGGGGGAAAACTCTTTTAGGGATACGCAGTATTTT.